This entry lists 20 T cell receptor beta chains sequenced from one sample in a study of T cells in Graves' hyperthyroidism and ophthalmopathy. Amplification yielded TCR beta CDR3 regions, with RNA transcripts as the source. Primed by the HTBI set, a first-round RT-PCR was run on the TCR CDR3. TCRdb analysed the multiplex PCR reads with MiXCR anew, one entry per CDR3 protein. The table lists approximately 400,000 distinct CDR3 sequences, around 16% of them singletons. The material sequenced was blood. The receptors were sampled from a woman aged 18-29 years with Graves' hyperthyroidism.

The genes are TRBV30 and TRBJ2-1, with a tentative D call TRBD2 (6 bases). Trimming stripped 1 base from V and 7 bases from J, with 17 bases between. In germline, CDR1 is GTSNPN, CDR2 SVGIG (reference sequence). The CDR3 runs to 15 residues. The DNA of the CDR3 is TGTGCCTGGAGTGCGTTAGCGGCCTTTTCGAATGAGCAGTTCTTC. This gives the protein CAWSALAAFSNEQFF.

This clonotype was seen many times. The CDR3 DNA follows: TGTGCCAGCAGCGCCTTGAGTGAGCAGTTCTTC. It is translated as CASSALSEQFF. The rearrangement uses TRBV7-2 and TRBJ2-1, with D uncertain. The CDR3 is 11 amino acids. Germline lookup yields CDR1 SGHTA and CDR2 FQGNSA. Trimming cost V 5 bases and J 9 bases, with 8 bases left between them.

This clonotype was observed at least ten times. The chain has TRBV12-3 or TRBV12-4 and TRBJ1-1, with D unresolved. The V and J ends lost 5 bases and 1 base respectively, with 11 bases between them. This CDR3 contains 14 residues. The CDR3 protein is CASSPTDKNTEAFF. The CDR3 DNA follows: TGTGCCAGCAGTCCTACAGACAAGAACACTGAAGCTTTCTTT.

This clonotype appeared many times. The chain couples TRBV11-3 to TRBJ2-1; 7 bases line up with TRBD1. J lost 0 bases, V lost 5 bases, and 7 bases had no gene match. The germline CDR1 and CDR2 sequences are SGHNT and YENEEA. CDR3 length: 16 amino acids. The CDR3 DNA reads TGTGCCAGCAGCCCGTCAGGGGGATTCTCCTACAATGAGCAGTTCTTC. Protein: CASSPSGGFSYNEQFF.

This clonotype has a count of ten or more. The chain combines TRBV5-1 with TRBJ2-3; TRBD2 matches at 15 bases. J was trimmed by 5 bases and V by 3 bases; bases with no gene match: 7. This CDR3 has 17 amino acids. Germline values: CDR1 SGHRS, CDR2 YFSETQ. The CDR3 nucleotides read TGCGCCAGCAGCTGGACTAGCGGGAGGGCGGTAGGAGATACGCAGTATTTT. It specifies CASSWTSGRAVGDTQYF.

This clonotype occurred many times. The chain recombines TRBV27 with TRBJ1-1; D possibly corresponds to TRBD1 (6 bases). Germline CDR1 reads MNHEY; CDR2 reads SMNVEV (reference sequence). Trimming shortened V by 3 bases and J by 2 bases, and 10 bases separated the two germline ends. The CDR3 sequence is 14 residues long. The CDR3 spells CASSFPGANTEAFF. CDR3 nucleotides: TGTGCCAGCAGTTTTCCGGGGGCTAACACTGAAGCTTTCTTT.

This clonotype was seen at least ten times. The genes are TRBV6-1 and TRBJ1-5; D gene uncertain. From germline, CDR1 is MNHNS and CDR2 SASEGT. The CDR3 contains 14 residues. Trimming shortened V by 5 bases and J by 6 bases, and 14 bases separated the two germline ends. CDR3 in amino acids: CASSSWGSVQPQHF. CDR3 bases: TGTGCCAGCAGTTCTTGGGGTTCAGTTCAGCCCCAGCATTTT.

This clonotype was seen many times. The chain has TRBV11-2 and TRBJ2-3, with 8 nucleotides matching TRBD2. V lost 2 bases to trimming and J lost 4 bases; unmatched junction nucleotides: 8. This CDR3 has 16 residues. CDR1 is SGHAT and CDR2 is FQNNGV in the germline V gene. The CDR3 DNA reads TGTGCCAGCAGCTTATCTACCGGGGGGGCCCCAGATACGCAGTATTTT. It is translated as CASSLSTGGAPDTQYF.

V usage is TRBV11-2 and J usage is TRBJ2-7; 8 bases are a match to TRBD1. V dropped 5 bases and J dropped 5; count of bases not matched to a gene: 14. The CDR3 extends over 16 amino acids. The germline V gene has CDR1 SGHAT and CDR2 FQNNGV. CDR3 protein: CASSPQGTGQDHEQYF. The CDR3 bases are TGTGCCAGCAGCCCGCAAGGCACGGGACAGGACCACGAGCAGTACTTC.

This clonotype has at least ten counts. The chain has TRBV20-1 and TRBJ2-3, with 8 bases identical to TRBD2. V shed 0 bases, J shed 1 base, and the junction held 12 bases outside the gene matches. CDR1 DFQATT and CDR2 SNEGSKA come from the germline V gene (reference sequence). This CDR3 is 18 amino acids long. The CDR3 DNA follows: TGCAGTGCTAGAGATAACAGCGGGAGTACCGGGCGCACAGATACGCAGTATTTT. Its translation is CSARDNSGSTGRTDTQYF.

Regarding this clonotype: One end of the junction does not line up with germline, which may come from a read error. This chain uses TRBV6-5 with TRBJ1-4; D possibly corresponds to TRBD1 (6 bases). Germline loops: CDR1 MNHEY, CDR2 SVGAGI. The CDR3 is 12 residues long. CDR3 loop: CASSYQGQKMFF. The DNA for the CDR3 is TGTGCCAGCAGTTACCAGGGACAAAAAATGTTTTTT.

This clonotype was seen many times. The gene calls are TRBV29-1 and TRBJ2-1; TRBD1 might be the D (7 bases). The CDR3 is 13 residues long. Germline V gene data show CDR1 as SQVTM and CDR2 as ANQGSEA. The germline V and J ends were trimmed by 1 base and 7 bases, with 11 bases remaining between them. This CDR3 reads CSVEGRGENEQFF. The CDR3 DNA reads TGCAGCGTTGAAGGCAGGGGGGAAAATGAGCAGTTCTTC.

The chain has TRBV12-3 or TRBV12-4 and TRBJ2-1, with unresolved D. V lost 2 bases to trimming and J lost 9 bases, with 14 bases between them. The CDR3 totals 14 residues. The CDR3 spells CASSLLGPPSEQFF. The CDR3 DNA sequence: TGTGCCAGCAGTTTACTAGGGCCCCCAAGTGAGCAGTTCTTC.

This clonotype was counted at least ten times. The chain couples TRBV11-3 to TRBJ2-2, with no clear D. Germline-derived CDR1 and CDR2 are SGHNT and YENEEA. The V gene lost 7 bases and the J gene lost 4 bases, with 22 bases spanning the gap. This CDR3 spans 17 amino acids. The CDR3 loop is CASTPPILPRGTGELFF. The DNA for the CDR3 is TGTGCCAGCACACCCCCCATTTTGCCACGTGGCACCGGGGAGCTGTTTTTT. Full variable domain (rest looked up from reference TRBV11-3 and TRBJ2-2): EAGVVQSPRYKIIEKKQPVAFWCNPISGHNTLYWYLQNLGQGPELLIRYENEEAVDDSQLPKDRFSAERLKGVDSTLKIQPAELGDSAVYLCASTPPILPRGTGELFFGEGSRLTVL.

At least ten counts were recorded for this clonotype. This chain links TRBV13 with TRBJ2-3; 9 positions agree with TRBD2. This CDR3 has 16 residues. The V gene's germline CDR1 is PRHDT and CDR2 FYEKMQ (reference sequence). J gave up 0 bases and V 5 bases, and 6 bases lay outside the gene matches. Written as DNA, the CDR3 is TGTGCCAGCAGCGCGGGAGGGCTTTCTAGCACAGATACGCAGTATTTT. Translating it yields CASSAGGLSSTDTQYF.

This clonotype was observed once. A much larger clone differs by one base, so this may be a read error. This chain joins TRBV24-1 and TRBJ2-1; no firm D call. V shed 4 bases and J shed 10 bases, with 13 bases lying between them. CDR1 is KGHDR, CDR2 SFDVKD, per germline. The CDR3 is 13 amino acids. The chain's CDR3 is CATSESPSHEQFF. The CDR3 DNA reads as TGTGCCACCAGTGAATCACCCAGTCACGAGCAGTTCTTC.

This clonotype came up a few times. This chain joins TRBV7-9 and TRBJ1-2, with 7 bases identical to TRBD1. The CDR3 contains 15 residues. After removal of 1 base from V and 4 bases from J, the junction contained 6 bases not matched to a gene. CDR1 and CDR2 from the germline V gene are SEHNR and FQNEAQ (reference sequence). The CDR3 loop is CASSLEGTVSYGYTF. For the CDR3, the DNA is TGTGCCAGCAGCTTAGAAGGGACAGTCTCCTATGGCTACACCTTC.

This clonotype has a count of ten or more. This chain connects TRBV3-1 to TRBJ1-3; no clear D gene. From germline, CDR1 is LGHDT and CDR2 YNNKEL (reference sequence). The CDR3 loop spans 15 amino acids. V shed 1 base and J shed 2 bases, with 9 bases lying between them. The CDR3, as DNA: TGTGCCAGCAGCCAAGGATACGGGACTGGAAACACCATATATTTT. The encoded protein is CASSQGYGTGNTIYF.

This clonotype was counted a few times. V and J are TRBV19 and TRBJ1-6; 7 bases match TRBD1. V dropped 5 bases and J dropped 10; count of bases not matched to a gene: 5. The CDR3 length is 13 residues. CDR1 and CDR2 from the germline V gene are LNHDA and SQIVND (reference sequence). The CDR3 protein is CASSDRVGSPLHF. CDR3 nucleotide sequence: TGTGCCAGTAGTGACAGGGTTGGATCACCCCTCCACTTT.

The table lists this clonotype with many counts. The chain carries TRBV20-1 and TRBJ2-7; TRBD1 agrees at 12 bases. Trimming at V came to 1 base and at J to 5 bases, leaving 3 bases not matched to a gene. The CDR3 is 14 residues long. Germline V gives CDR1 DFQATT, CDR2 SNEGSKA (reference sequence). The CDR3 loop reads CSARGGTGGDEQYF. The CDR3, as DNA: TGCAGTGCTAGAGGCGGGACAGGGGGCGACGAGCAGTACTTC.